This TCR beta chain was found in a study of T-cell reconstitution after alpha-beta-depleted transplantation in children. Molecular barcoding with unique molecular identifiers was used for the TCRbeta library. TCRdb passed the PCR reads through MiXCR, listing each CDR3 protein once. The sample has about 440,000 distinct CDR3 sequences; around two fifths are singletons. Regarding the study as a whole: Some patients showed high day-60 TCRbeta diversity, which derived from surviving recipient T cells and thymic progenitors. T-cell counts and diversity at one year following transplant were attributed mainly to newly produced T cells. Several hundred expanded graft clones reportedly gave rise to the alpha-beta T cells present about two months after transplant.

CDR3 length: 12 residues. Germline lookup yields CDR1 MDHEN and CDR2 SYDVKM. V shed 6 bases and J shed 6 bases, with 11 bases lying between them. About this clonotype itself: Its antigen is undetermined.

Sequences were derived from PBMCs, sampled before TCRalphabeta/CD19-depleted stem cell transplant. This clonotype was sampled from a girl between 2 and 10 years old with aplastic anemia, due to receive a stem cell transplant. The genes are TRBV28 and TRBJ1-2; no firm D call. The CDR3 bases are TGTGCCAGCAGCTCGGGCGGGAATGGCTACACCTTC. Protein: CASSSGGNGYTF.